These 32 T cell receptor beta chains were sequenced from one sample in a study of blood T cell repertoires in COVID-19. Measured with immunoSEQ multiplex PCR; TCRdb has only the in-frame clones, and not every one. The sample includes some 130,000 clones, around 88% of them seen just once. Sequencing input: peripheral blood. These receptors originate from a man aged 45-65 years with acute or convalescent COVID-19.

The J gene is TRBJ1-1, the V gene TRBV6-5; TRBD1 matches at 11 bases. Per germline, CDR1 MNHEY and CDR2 SVGAGI. The J segment lost 0 bases and the V segment lost 4 bases, leaving 4 bases of the junction unmatched. There are 16 residues in the CDR3. Written as DNA, the CDR3 is TGTGCCAGCAGTTCCGGGGACAGGGGGTTGAACACTGAAGCTTTCTTT. It is translated as CASSSGDRGLNTEAFF.

This clone came up once. The genes are TRBV29-1 and TRBJ1-6, with no clear D. With 4 bases removed from V and 7 bases from J, the gap between germline ends came to 11 bases. Germline CDR1 and CDR2: SQVTM and ANQGSEA. The CDR3 covers 13 residues. This chain's CDR3 is CSVASGWNSPLHF. The CDR3 DNA is TGCAGCGTTGCGTCCGGGTGGAATTCACCCCTCCACTTT.

Only a few counts were recorded for this clone. This chain connects TRBV4-1 to TRBJ1-1; TRBD1 might be the D (6 bases). CDR3 length: 16 residues. The ends were cut back, 0 bases at V and 1 base at J, with 12 bases in the middle. Per germline, CDR1 MGHRA and CDR2 YSYEKL. As DNA, the CDR3 is TGCGCCAGCAGCCAAGATCAACGGACAGAGAACACTGAAGCTTTCTTT. Its protein is CASSQDQRTENTEAFF.

The chain uses TRBV18 and TRBJ1-1; possibly TRBD1 for D (5 bases). Trimming cost V 5 bases and J 1 base, with 11 bases left between them. The CDR3 extends over 14 amino acids. The germline V gene has CDR1 KGHSH and CDR2 LQKENI. The DNA of the CDR3 is TGTGCCAGCTCAGCGGGACTGGGGAACACTGAAGCTTTCTTT. As protein: CASSAGLGNTEAFF.

The rearrangement links TRBV6-1 to TRBJ2-1; D may be TRBD1 (6 bases). The germline V gene has CDR1 MNHNS and CDR2 SASEGT. Trimming cost V 3 bases and J 1 base, with 13 bases left between them. The CDR3 length is 16 residues. The CDR3 region is CASSDKKGVSYNEQFF. For the CDR3, the DNA is TGTGCCAGCAGTGATAAGAAGGGGGTTTCCTACAATGAGCAGTTCTTC.

The chain has TRBV7-8 and TRBJ2-3; 12 bases fit TRBD2. The CDR3 spans 16 residues. V lost 5 bases and J lost 5; bases outside the gene matches: 8. CDR1 SGHVS and CDR2 FQNEAQ come from the germline V gene. DNA for the CDR3: TGTGCCAGCAGCCCGGCGACTAGCGGGGGTATAGATACGCAGTATTTT. It yields the protein CASSPATSGGIDTQYF.

This chain uses TRBV12-3 or TRBV12-4 with TRBJ2-7; D gene unclear. V was shortened by 6 bases and J by 11 bases, with 17 bases between the two germline ends. This CDR3 has 12 amino acids. As DNA, the CDR3 is TGTGCCAGCAGCCGTGGGCATATTAAGGAGTACTTC. It translates to CASSRGHIKEYF.

The chain links TRBV28 to TRBJ1-1; D not certain. CDR3 length: 13 residues. V dropped 1 base and J dropped 2 bases, with 5 bases sitting between them. Germline V CDR1 and CDR2: MDHEN, SYDVKM. CDR3 DNA: TGTGCCAGCAGTTTATTCCCTAACACTGAAGCTTTCTTT. This gives the protein CASSLFPNTEAFF.

The V and J genes are TRBV5-1 and TRBJ2-7; no clear D. V was trimmed by 6 bases and J by 0 bases, leaving 10 bases between them. CDR3 length: 13 residues. CDR1 SGHRS and CDR2 YFSETQ come from the germline V gene. The CDR3 DNA is TGCGCCAGCACTGAGCCGAGCTCCTACGAGCAGTACTTC. Amino acids: CASTEPSSYEQYF.

This chain connects TRBV27 to TRBJ2-1; weak D call: TRBD2 (6 bases). The germline V gene encodes CDR1 MNHEY and CDR2 SMNVEV (reference sequence). The germline V and J ends were trimmed by 10 bases and 0 bases, with 13 bases remaining between them. The CDR3 extends over 14 amino acids. The chain's CDR3 is CATLGLHSYNEQFF. CDR3 in DNA: TGTGCCACCTTGGGACTTCACTCCTACAATGAGCAGTTCTTC.

This clone was counted a few times. Additional DNA sequences in this sample encode the identical CDR3. The V and J genes are TRBV6-1 and TRBJ2-3; 7 nucleotides align to TRBD1. This CDR3 is built from 15 residues. Germline trimming cut 2 bases from V and 1 base from J; bases unmatched to any gene: 3. Germline assignment: CDR1 MNHNS and CDR2 SASEGT. This CDR3 is CASSEPGQGTDTQYF. The CDR3 DNA sequence: TGTGCCAGCAGTGAACCCGGACAGGGCACAGATACGCAGTATTTT.

The CDR3 nucleotides read TGCGCCAGCAGGGCCCCCGGGGGTCGGACTGAAGCTTTCTTT. Its translation is CASRAPGGRTEAFF. This rearrangement joins TRBV5-1 to TRBJ1-1, with a possible D match to TRBD1 (5 bases). The CDR3 has 14 residues. V lost 5 bases and J 5 bases, leaving 16 bases between the germline ends. In germline, CDR1 is SGHRS, CDR2 YFSETQ. The entire variable domain, with the rest obtained from reference TRBV5-1 and TRBJ1-1, is as follows: KAGVTQTPRYLIKTRGQQVTLSCSPISGHRSVSWYQQTPGQGLQFLFEYFSETQRNKGNFPGRFSGRQFSNSRSEMNVSTLELGDSALYLCASRAPGGRTEAFFGQGTRLTVV.

The sample holds a few counts of this clone. The rearrangement joins TRBV5-4 to TRBJ1-4, with 9 positions matching TRBD1. Looked up from germline, CDR1 is SGHNT and CDR2 is YYREEE (reference sequence). V lost 4 bases, J lost 6 bases, and 1 base stayed unmatched. The CDR3 has 13 residues. CDR3 coding DNA: TGTGCCAGCAGCCGGGACAGGGATGAAAAACTGTTTTTT. This codes for CASSRDRDEKLFF. Supplemented by reference TRBV5-4 and TRBJ1-4, the full variable domain reads ETGVTQSPTHLIKTRGQQVTLRCSSQSGHNTVSWYQQALGQGPQFIFQYYREEENGRGNFPPRFSGLQFPNYSSELNVNALELDDSALYLCASSRDRDEKLFFGSGTQLSVL.

CDR3 sequence reads: CASGILGHSTDTQYF. The CDR3 nucleotides read TGTGCCAGCGGCATACTAGGCCATAGCACAGATACGCAGTATTTT. This chain links TRBV7-2 with TRBJ2-3; tentatively, D is TRBD2 (5 bases). This CDR3 is 15 amino acids long. Trimming stripped 8 bases from V and 0 bases from J, with 15 bases between. Germline lookup yields CDR1 SGHTA and CDR2 FQGNSA.

This clone occurred a few times. The J gene is TRBJ1-1, the V gene TRBV5-5, with D possibly matching TRBD1 (5 bases). V lost 2 bases and J lost 3, with 8 bases in between. Germline V gene sequence: CDR1 SGHKS, CDR2 YYEKEE (reference sequence). The CDR3 covers 13 residues. The CDR3 protein is CASSFQGDTEAFF. The CDR3 DNA reads as TGTGCCAGCAGCTTCCAGGGCGACACTGAAGCTTTCTTT.

This chain uses TRBV19 with TRBJ2-3; no clear D gene. The CDR3 totals 13 residues. CDR1 is LNHDA and CDR2 is SQIVND in the germline V gene (reference sequence). V dropped 6 bases and J dropped 0 bases, with 7 bases sitting between them. DNA for the CDR3: TGTGCCAGTAGGAGGCGCAGCACAGATACGCAGTATTTT. This codes for CASRRRSTDTQYF.

V is TRBV18 and J is TRBJ1-4, with a possible D match to TRBD1 (5 bases). V was cut by 2 bases and J by 8 bases, with 9 bases left in between. Germline values: CDR1 KGHSH, CDR2 LQKENI. The CDR3 runs 13 residues. The CDR3 DNA reads TGTGCCAGCTCACCAGGGGCGAGGGAAAAACTGTTTTTT. This gives the protein CASSPGAREKLFF.

V usage is TRBV7-2 and J usage is TRBJ1-1; the match to TRBD1 covers 7 bases. With V trimmed by 5 bases and J by 3 bases, 6 bases remained unmatched. Germline V gene sequence: CDR1 SGHTA, CDR2 FQGNSA. The CDR3 length is 14 residues. The CDR3 DNA sequence: TGTGCCAGCAGCCTAGACAGGGACCACACTGAAGCTTTCTTT. Translated, it gives CASSLDRDHTEAFF.

This rearrangement joins TRBV27 to TRBJ1-5, with D tentatively TRBD1 (5 bases). V was cut by 6 bases and J by 3 bases, with 18 bases left in between. The CDR3 covers 16 residues. Germline V gene lookup returns CDR1 MNHEY and CDR2 SMNVEV (reference sequence). CDR3 residues: CASRSLRRGNNQPQHF. Written as DNA, the CDR3 is TGTGCCAGCAGATCTTTGAGGAGGGGAAACAATCAGCCCCAGCATTTT.

V is TRBV5-1 and J is TRBJ2-1, with 8 nucleotides matching TRBD2. In germline, CDR1 is SGHRS, CDR2 YFSETQ. This CDR3 contains 16 residues. V lost 4 bases to trimming and J lost 3 bases; unmatched junction nucleotides: 9. In DNA, the CDR3 is TGCGCCAGCAGCCCCGTTGCAGCGGGGGACTACAATGAGCAGTTCTTC. Translation gives CASSPVAAGDYNEQFF. Variable domain in full (rest from reference TRBV5-1 and TRBJ2-1): KAGVTQTPRYLIKTRGQQVTLSCSPISGHRSVSWYQQTPGQGLQFLFEYFSETQRNKGNFPGRFSGRQFSNSRSEMNVSTLELGDSALYLCASSPVAAGDYNEQFFGPGTRLTVL.

This chain connects TRBV7-9 to TRBJ1-2; D unresolved. CDR1 and CDR2 (germline): SEHNR, FQNEAQ (reference sequence). V gave up 5 bases and J gave up 7 bases, with 8 bases separating them. There are 11 residues in the CDR3. The CDR3 DNA sequence: TGTGCCAGCAGCCAGGCCCGTGGCTACACCTTC. This codes for CASSQARGYTF.

The chain employs TRBV11-3 and TRBJ2-7, with TRBD2 matching 13 bases. The germline gives CDR1 SGHNT, CDR2 YENEEA. J gave up 5 bases and V 1 base, and 2 bases lay outside the gene matches. CDR3 length equals 15 residues. The CDR3 DNA follows: TGTGCCAGCAGCTTAGGTGGACTAGCGGGAGACGAGCAGTACTTC. Protein: CASSLGGLAGDEQYF. The complete variable domain, with remaining parts taken from reference TRBV11-3 and TRBJ2-7, reads EAGVVQSPRYKIIEKKQPVAFWCNPISGHNTLYWYLQNLGQGPELLIRYENEEAVDDSQLPKDRFSAERLKGVDSTLKIQPAELGDSAVYLCASSLGGLAGDEQYFGPGTRLTVT.

Here the CDR3 reads CASSPDMFMNTEAFF. The CDR3, as DNA: TGTGCCAGCAGCCCGGACATGTTCATGAACACTGAAGCTTTCTTT. The chain joins TRBV7-2 to TRBJ1-1, with a possible D match to TRBD1 (5 bases). Trimming removed 5 bases from V and 0 bases from J, with 13 bases in between. CDR3 length: 15 amino acids. Looked up from germline, CDR1 is SGHTA and CDR2 is FQGNSA.

This clone has a single count. The chain joins TRBV5-1 to TRBJ1-1; possibly TRBD1 for D (6 bases). The CDR3 runs to 14 residues. CDR1 and CDR2 from the germline V gene are SGHRS and YFSETQ. The V end was cut by 5 bases, the J end by 1 base, with 12 bases between. The CDR3 protein is CASRQRTENTEAFF. For the CDR3, the DNA is TGCGCCAGCAGACAGAGGACAGAGAACACTGAAGCTTTCTTT.

This clone was detected only a few times. This CDR3 is CASSQVPGGANSYNEQFF. For the CDR3, the DNA is TGCGCCAGCAGCCAAGTTCCTGGAGGGGCAAACTCCTACAATGAGCAGTTCTTC. This chain joins TRBV4-1 and TRBJ2-1; the D gene is possibly TRBD2 (6 bases). V lost 1 base and J 0 bases, leaving 16 bases between the germline ends. Germline CDR1 MGHRA, CDR2 YSYEKL. The CDR3 has 18 residues.

This chain connects TRBV5-6 to TRBJ1-5, with D uncertain. V gave up 0 bases and J gave up 5 bases, with 3 bases separating them. Per the germline V gene, CDR1 is SGHDT and CDR2 is YYEEEE. CDR3 length: 12 residues. DNA for the CDR3: TGTGCCAGCAGCTTGGTAGATCAGCCCCAGCATTTT. This codes for CASSLVDQPQHF.

The chain has TRBV5-6 and TRBJ1-1, with a weak D call TRBD1 (6 bases). The CDR3 runs 13 residues. Deletions cut 3 bases from V and 4 bases from J, with 10 bases between. CDR1 and CDR2 from the germline V gene are SGHDT and YYEEEE. CDR3 in amino acids: CASSSGEGTEAFF. Here the CDR3 DNA reads TGTGCCAGCAGCTCAGGGGAGGGCACTGAAGCTTTCTTT.

The V and J genes are TRBV18 and TRBJ2-7; perhaps TRBD1 as D (6 bases). CDR3 length equals 17 residues. Germline CDR1 is KGHSH and CDR2 is LQKENI. V lost 2 bases to trimming and J lost 2 bases, with 19 bases between them. The CDR3 region is CASSPVDRREGAYEQYF. As DNA, the CDR3 is TGTGCCAGCTCACCAGTGGATCGTAGAGAGGGGGCCTACGAGCAGTACTTC. Variable domain in full (rest from reference TRBV18 and TRBJ2-7): NAGVMQNPRHLVRRRGQEARLRCSPMKGHSHVYWYRQLPEEGLKFMVYLQKENIIDESGMPKERFSAEFPKEGPSILRIQQVVRGDSAAYFCASSPVDRREGAYEQYFGPGTRLTVT.

With regard to this clone: A read error may produce the germline difference seen at one junction end. V and J are TRBV4-1 and TRBJ2-1; the match to TRBD2 covers 7 bases. Per the germline V gene, CDR1 is MGHRA and CDR2 is YSYEKL. This CDR3 comprises 16 residues. The CDR3 DNA sequence: TGCGCCAGCAGCCAAGCTCCCCAGCGGGGATACAGTGAGCAGTTCTTC. This gives the protein CASSQAPQRGYSEQFF.

This clone was seen more than once but under ten times. The chain combines TRBV11-2 with TRBJ1-1, with a possible D match to TRBD1 (5 bases). V lost 3 bases and J 3 bases, leaving 8 bases between the germline ends. Germline CDR1 reads SGHAT; CDR2 reads FQNNGV. The CDR3 extends over 13 amino acids. Written as DNA, the CDR3 is TGTGCCAGCAGCTTCAGGGTCGACACTGAAGCTTTCTTT. It codes for CASSFRVDTEAFF.

The rearrangement uses TRBV14 and TRBJ1-2, with TRBD1 as a possible D gene (5 bases). V lost 4 bases and J lost 4, with 13 bases in between. There are 14 residues in the CDR3. Per germline, CDR1 SGHDN and CDR2 FVKESK. Here the CDR3 DNA reads TGTGCCAGCAGCCTTGGGGGGTCTTTCTATGGCTACACCTTC. Translation: CASSLGGSFYGYTF.

This clone was observed a single time. The V gene is TRBV5-1, the J gene TRBJ1-2, with 7 bases fitting TRBD1. The CDR3 has 15 residues. J lost 3 bases, V lost 5 bases, and 10 bases had no gene match. Per germline, CDR1 SGHRS and CDR2 YFSETQ. The CDR3 protein is CASRGAGTDYYGYTF. The CDR3 DNA reads TGCGCCAGCAGGGGTGCCGGGACAGACTACTATGGCTACACCTTC.